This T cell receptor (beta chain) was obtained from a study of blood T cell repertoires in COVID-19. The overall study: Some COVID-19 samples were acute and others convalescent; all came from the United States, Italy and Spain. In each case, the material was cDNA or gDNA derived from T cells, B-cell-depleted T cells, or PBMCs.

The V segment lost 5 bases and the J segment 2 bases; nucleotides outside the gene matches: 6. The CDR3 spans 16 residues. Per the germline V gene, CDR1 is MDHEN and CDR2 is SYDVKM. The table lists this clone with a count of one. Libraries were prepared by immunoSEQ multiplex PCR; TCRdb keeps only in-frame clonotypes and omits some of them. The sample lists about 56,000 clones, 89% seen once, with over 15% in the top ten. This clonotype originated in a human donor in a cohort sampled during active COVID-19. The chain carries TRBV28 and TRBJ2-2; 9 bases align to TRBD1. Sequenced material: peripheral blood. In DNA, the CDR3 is TGTGCCAGCAGTCCGGACAGGGGCTGTAACACCGGGGAGCTGTTTTTT. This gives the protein CASSPDRGCNTGELFF.